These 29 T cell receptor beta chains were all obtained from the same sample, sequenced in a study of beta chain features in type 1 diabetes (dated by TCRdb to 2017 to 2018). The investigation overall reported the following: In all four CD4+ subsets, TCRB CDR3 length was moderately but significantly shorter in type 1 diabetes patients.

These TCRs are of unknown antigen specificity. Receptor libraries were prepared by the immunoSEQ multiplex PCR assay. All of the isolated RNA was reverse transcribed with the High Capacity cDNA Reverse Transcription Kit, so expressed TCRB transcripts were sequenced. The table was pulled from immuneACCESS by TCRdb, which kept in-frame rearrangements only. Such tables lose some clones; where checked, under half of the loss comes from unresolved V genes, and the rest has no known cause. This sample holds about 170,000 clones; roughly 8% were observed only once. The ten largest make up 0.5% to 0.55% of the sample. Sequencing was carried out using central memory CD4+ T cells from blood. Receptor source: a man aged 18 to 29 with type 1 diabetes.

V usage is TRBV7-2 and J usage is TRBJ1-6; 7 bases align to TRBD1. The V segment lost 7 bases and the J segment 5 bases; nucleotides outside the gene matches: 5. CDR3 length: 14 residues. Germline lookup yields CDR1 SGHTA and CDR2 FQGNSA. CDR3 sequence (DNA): TGTGCCAGCACCTGGACAGGACATAATTCACCCCTCCACTTT. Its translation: CASTWTGHNSPLHF.

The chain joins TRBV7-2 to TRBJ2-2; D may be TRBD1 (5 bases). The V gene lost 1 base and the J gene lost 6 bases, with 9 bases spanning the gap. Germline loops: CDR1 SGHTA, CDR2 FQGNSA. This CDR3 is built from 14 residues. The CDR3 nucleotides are TGTGCCAGCAGCTTAGAGGGGCAGGCCGGGGAGCTGTTTTTT. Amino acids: CASSLEGQAGELFF.

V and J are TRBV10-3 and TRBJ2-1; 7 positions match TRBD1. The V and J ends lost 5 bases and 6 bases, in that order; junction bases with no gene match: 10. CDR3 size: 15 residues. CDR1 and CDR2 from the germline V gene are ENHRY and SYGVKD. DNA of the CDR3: TGTGCCATCAGTTCGAGGGGGCTTCTCTCCAATGAGCAGTTCTTC. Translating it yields CAISSRGLLSNEQFF.

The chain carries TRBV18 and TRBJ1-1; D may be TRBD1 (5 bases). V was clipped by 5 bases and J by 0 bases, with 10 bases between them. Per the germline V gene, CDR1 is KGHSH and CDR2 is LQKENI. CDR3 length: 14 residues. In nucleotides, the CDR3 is TGTGCCAGCTCAGTAGGACAAGTGAACACTGAAGCTTTCTTT. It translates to CASSVGQVNTEAFF.

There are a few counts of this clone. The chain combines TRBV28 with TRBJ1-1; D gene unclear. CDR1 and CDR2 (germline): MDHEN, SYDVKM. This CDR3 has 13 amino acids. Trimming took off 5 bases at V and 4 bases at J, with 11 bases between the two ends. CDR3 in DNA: TGTGCCAGCAGTCAGGACGGGATCACTGAAGCTTTCTTT. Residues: CASSQDGITEAFF.

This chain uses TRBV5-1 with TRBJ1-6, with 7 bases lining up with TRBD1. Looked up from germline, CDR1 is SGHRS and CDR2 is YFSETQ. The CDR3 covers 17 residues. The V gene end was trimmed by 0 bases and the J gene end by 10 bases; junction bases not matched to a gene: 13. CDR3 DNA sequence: TGCGCCAGCAGCTTGGACGGTGCGGCAGGGGGTTGGTCACCCCTCCACTTT. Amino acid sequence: CASSLDGAAGGWSPLHF.

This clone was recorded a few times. DNA of the CDR3: TGTGCCAGCAGCTTATCGACAGGGGATTTTTCACCCCTCCACTTT. Protein product: CASSLSTGDFSPLHF. The rearrangement links TRBV7-6 to TRBJ1-6; 8 bases are shared with TRBD1. Germline V gene lookup returns CDR1 SGHVS and CDR2 FNYEAQ. The CDR3 contains 15 residues. After removal of 2 bases from V and 9 bases from J, the junction contained 6 bases not matched to a gene.

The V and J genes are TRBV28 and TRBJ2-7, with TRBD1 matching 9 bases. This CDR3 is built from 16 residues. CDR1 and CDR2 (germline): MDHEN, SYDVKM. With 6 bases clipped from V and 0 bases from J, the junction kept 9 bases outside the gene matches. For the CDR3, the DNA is TGTGCCAGCAGGGGACAGGGTGAGGCGAACTCCTACGAGCAGTACTTC. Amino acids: CASRGQGEANSYEQYF.

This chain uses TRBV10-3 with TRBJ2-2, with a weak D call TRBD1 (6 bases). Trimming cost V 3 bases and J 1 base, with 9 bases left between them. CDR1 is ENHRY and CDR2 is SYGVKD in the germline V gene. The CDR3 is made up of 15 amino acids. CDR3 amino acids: CAISEQQGNTGELFF. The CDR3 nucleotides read TGTGCCATCAGTGAACAACAGGGGAACACCGGGGAGCTGTTTTTT.

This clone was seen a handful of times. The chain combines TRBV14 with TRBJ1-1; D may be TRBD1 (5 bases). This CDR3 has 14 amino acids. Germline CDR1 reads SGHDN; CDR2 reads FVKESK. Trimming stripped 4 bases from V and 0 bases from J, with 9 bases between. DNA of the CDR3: TGTGCCAGCAGCCGACAGTCTATGAACACTGAAGCTTTCTTT. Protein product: CASSRQSMNTEAFF. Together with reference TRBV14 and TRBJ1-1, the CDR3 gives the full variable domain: EAGVTQFPSHSVIEKGQTVTLRCDPISGHDNLYWYRRVMGKEIKFLLHFVKESKQDESGMPNNRFLAERTGGTYSTLKVQPAELEDSGVYFCASSRQSMNTEAFFGQGTRLTVV.

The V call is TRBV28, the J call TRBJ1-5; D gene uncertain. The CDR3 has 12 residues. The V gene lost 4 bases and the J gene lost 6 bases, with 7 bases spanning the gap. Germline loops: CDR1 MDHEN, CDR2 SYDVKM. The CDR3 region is CASSYFGQPQHF. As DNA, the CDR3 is TGTGCCAGCAGTTACTTTGGTCAGCCCCAGCATTTT.

The CDR3 bases are TGTGCCAGCAGCTTAGCGGAGAATCAGCCCCAGCATTTT. Amino acid sequence: CASSLAENQPQHF. The chain couples TRBV7-2 to TRBJ1-5; D remains ambiguous. The V end was cut by 0 bases, the J end by 4 bases, with 4 bases between. The germline V gene has CDR1 SGHTA and CDR2 FQGNSA. The CDR3 runs to 13 residues. The full variable domain, rest sourced from reference TRBV7-2 and TRBJ1-5, is GAGVSQSPSNKVTEKGKDVELRCDPISGHTALYWYRQSLGQGLEFLIYFQGNSAPDKSGLPSDRFSAERTGGSVSTLTIQRTQQEDSAVYLCASSLAENQPQHFGDGTRLSIL.

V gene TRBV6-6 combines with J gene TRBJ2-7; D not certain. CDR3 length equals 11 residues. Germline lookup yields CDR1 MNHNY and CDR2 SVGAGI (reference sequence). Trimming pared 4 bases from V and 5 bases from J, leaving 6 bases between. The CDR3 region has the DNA TGTGCCAGCAGTTGGGCGAACGAGCAGTACTTC. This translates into CASSWANEQYF.

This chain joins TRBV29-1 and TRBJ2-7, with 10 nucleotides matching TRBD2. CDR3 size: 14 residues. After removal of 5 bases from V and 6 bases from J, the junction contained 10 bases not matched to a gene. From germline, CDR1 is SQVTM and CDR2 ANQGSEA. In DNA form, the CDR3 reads TGCAGCGTTCGAGGTGTAGCGGGAGGTAGCGAGCAGTACTTC. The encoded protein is CSVRGVAGGSEQYF.

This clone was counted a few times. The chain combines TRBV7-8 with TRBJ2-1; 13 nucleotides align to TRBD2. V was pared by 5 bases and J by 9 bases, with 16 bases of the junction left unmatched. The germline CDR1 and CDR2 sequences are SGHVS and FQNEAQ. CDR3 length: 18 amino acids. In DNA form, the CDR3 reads TGTGCCAGCAGCCCCAAAGGGCGGACTAGCGGGAGTTCTAGTGAGCAGTTCTTC. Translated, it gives CASSPKGRTSGSSSEQFF.

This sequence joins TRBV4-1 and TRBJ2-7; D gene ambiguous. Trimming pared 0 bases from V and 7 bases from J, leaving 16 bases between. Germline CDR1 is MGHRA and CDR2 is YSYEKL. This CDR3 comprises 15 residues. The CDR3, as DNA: TGCGCCAGCAGCCAAGAGACTTCCTCTGAGAGGGAGCAGTACTTC. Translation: CASSQETSSEREQYF.

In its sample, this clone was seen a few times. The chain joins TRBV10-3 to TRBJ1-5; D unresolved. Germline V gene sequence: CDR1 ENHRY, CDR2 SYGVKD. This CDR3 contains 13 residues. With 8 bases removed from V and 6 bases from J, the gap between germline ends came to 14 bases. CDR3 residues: CAIAGATGQPQHF. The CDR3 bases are TGTGCCATCGCGGGAGCGACGGGTCAGCCCCAGCATTTT.

CDR3 sequence (DNA): TGTGCCAGCAGGGGACAGGGGTGGGACACTGAAGCTTTCTTT. Protein sequence: CASRGQGWDTEAFF. V gene TRBV6-4 combines with J gene TRBJ1-1, with 10 bases that match TRBD1. Germline V gives CDR1 MRHNA, CDR2 SNTAGT. This CDR3 has 14 residues. The ends lost 6 bases at V and 3 bases at J; junction bases unmatched: 4.

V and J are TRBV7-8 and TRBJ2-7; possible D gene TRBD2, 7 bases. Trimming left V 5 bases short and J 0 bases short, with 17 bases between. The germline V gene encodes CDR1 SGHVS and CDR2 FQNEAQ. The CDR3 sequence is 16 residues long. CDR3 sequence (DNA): TGTGCCAGCAGCCCCCGGGGGGACACCGCCTCCTACGAGCAGTACTTC. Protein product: CASSPRGDTASYEQYF.

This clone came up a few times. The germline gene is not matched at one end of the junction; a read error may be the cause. CDR3 residues: CASSDDIRASRPF. The CDR3 DNA is TGTGCCAGCAGCGACGACATCAGGGCTTCGAGGCCGTTC. The V call is TRBV6-1, the J call TRBJ2-4, with TRBD1 as a possible D gene (5 bases). This CDR3 comprises 13 residues. Looked up from germline, CDR1 is MNHNS and CDR2 is SASEGT.

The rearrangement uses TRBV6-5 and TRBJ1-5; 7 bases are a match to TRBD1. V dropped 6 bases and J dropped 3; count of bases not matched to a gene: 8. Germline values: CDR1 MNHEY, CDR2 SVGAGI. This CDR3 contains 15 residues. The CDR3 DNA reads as TGTGCCAGCAGCCGGGACAGAAGATACAATCAGCCCCAGCATTTT. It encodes CASSRDRRYNQPQHF.

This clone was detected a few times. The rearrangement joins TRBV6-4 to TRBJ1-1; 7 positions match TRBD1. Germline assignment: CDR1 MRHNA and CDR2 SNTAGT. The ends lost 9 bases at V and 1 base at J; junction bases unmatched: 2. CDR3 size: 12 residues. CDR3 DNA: TGTGCCAGTCGACAGGGGAACACTGAAGCTTTCTTT. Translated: CASRQGNTEAFF.

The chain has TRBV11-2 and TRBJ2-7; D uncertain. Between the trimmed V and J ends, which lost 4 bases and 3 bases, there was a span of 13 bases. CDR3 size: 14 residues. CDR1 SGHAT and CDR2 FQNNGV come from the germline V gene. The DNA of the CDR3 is TGTGCCAGCAGCTCCACCCAGGCCCACTACGAGCAGTACTTC. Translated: CASSSTQAHYEQYF.

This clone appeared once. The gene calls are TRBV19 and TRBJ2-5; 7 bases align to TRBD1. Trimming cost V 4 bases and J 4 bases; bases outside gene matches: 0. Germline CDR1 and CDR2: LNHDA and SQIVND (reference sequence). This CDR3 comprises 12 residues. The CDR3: CASSNRGETQYF. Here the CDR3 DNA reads TGTGCCAGTAGTAACAGGGGAGAGACCCAGTACTTC.

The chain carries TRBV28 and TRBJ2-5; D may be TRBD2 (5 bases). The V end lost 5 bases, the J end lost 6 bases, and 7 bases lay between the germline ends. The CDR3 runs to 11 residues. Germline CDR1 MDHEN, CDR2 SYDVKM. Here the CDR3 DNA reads TGTGCCAGCAGTGTGACTAAGACCCAGTACTTC. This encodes CASSVTKTQYF. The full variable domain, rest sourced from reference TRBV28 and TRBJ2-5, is DVKVTQSSRYLVKRTGEKVFLECVQDMDHENMFWYRQDPGLGLRLIYFSYDVKMKEKGDIPEGYSVSREKKERFSLILESASTNQTSMYLCASSVTKTQYFGPGTRLLVL.

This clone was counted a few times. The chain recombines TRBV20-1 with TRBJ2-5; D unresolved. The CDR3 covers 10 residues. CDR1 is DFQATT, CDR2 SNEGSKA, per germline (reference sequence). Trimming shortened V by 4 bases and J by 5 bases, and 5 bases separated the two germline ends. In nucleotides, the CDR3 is TGCAGTGCTAAACGGGAGACCCAGTACTTC. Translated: CSAKRETQYF.

The CDR3 DNA is TGTGCCAGCAGCAACAGGGGGCGGTTGGACAATGAGCAGTTCTTC. Translation: CASSNRGRLDNEQFF. The chain couples TRBV25-1 to TRBJ2-1; 9 nucleotides match TRBD1. V gave up 6 bases and J gave up 5 bases; unmatched junction bases: 8. This CDR3 region has 15 residues. Per germline, CDR1 MGHDK and CDR2 SYGVNS.

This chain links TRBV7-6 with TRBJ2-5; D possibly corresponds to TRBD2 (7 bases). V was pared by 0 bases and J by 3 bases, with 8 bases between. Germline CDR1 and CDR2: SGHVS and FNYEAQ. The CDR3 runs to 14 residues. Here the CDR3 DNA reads TGTGCCAGCAGCTTAGCAGGGGGGGAAGAGACCCAGTACTTC. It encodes CASSLAGGEETQYF.

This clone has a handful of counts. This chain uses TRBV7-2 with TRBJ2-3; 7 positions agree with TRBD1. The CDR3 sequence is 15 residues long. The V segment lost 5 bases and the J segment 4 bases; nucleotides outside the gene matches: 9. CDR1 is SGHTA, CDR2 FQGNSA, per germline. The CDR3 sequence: CASSPRWTGADTQYF. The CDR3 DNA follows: TGTGCCAGCAGCCCCCGTTGGACAGGAGCAGATACGCAGTATTTT.